The rows below give T cell receptor beta chains drawn from one sample of a study of cytomegalovirus exposure and HLA in healthy donors. Repertoires were generated with immunoSEQ multiplex PCR, while TCRdb's copy carries only in-frame clones and drops some. The sample consists of roughly 190,000 clones, roughly 79% of them appearing once. Sequencing input: PBMCs. The receptors were gathered from a woman between 25 and 40 years old in good health and CMV-seropositive. Both conserved end residues are part of each CDR3. A D gene is named only where the DNA matches it firmly. Expanded clones get a size class; other rows say once, few or many, or leave the size out.

V gene	D gene	clone size	J gene	CDR3 DNA	CDR3 protein
TRBV28	TRBD1	-	TRBJ1-1	TGTGCCAGCAGTCGGACAGGGCAAAACACTGAAGCTTTCTTT	CASSRTGQNTEAFF
TRBV5-8	TRBD1	once	TRBJ2-7	TGTGCCAGCCCGGGACAGGGTACCTACGAGCAGTACTTC	CASPGQGTYEQYF
TRBV27	TRBD1	-	TRBJ1-5	TGTGCCAGCAGTTTATCGCTGGACAGGGGTCAGCCCCAGCATTTT	CASSLSLDRGQPQHF
TRBV28	-	-	TRBJ1-4	TGTGCCAGCAGTTTACGGGCAGCGGTGAATGAAAAACTGTTTTTT	CASSLRAAVNEKLFF
TRBV29-1	-	-	TRBJ2-1	TGCAGCGTACCCGACACCTCGACGCACAATGAGCAGTTCTTC	CSVPDTSTHNEQFF
TRBV7-8	-	-	TRBJ1-2	TGTGCCAGCAGCTTGCCAGGGGATGGCTACACCTTC	CASSLPGDGYTF
TRBV10-3	-	-	TRBJ1-1	TGTGCCATCAGTGCCGAGGTTGGATGGACTGAAGCTTTCTTT	CAISAEVGWTEAFF
TRBV7-2	-	-	TRBJ2-5	TGTGCCAGCAGCTTGGCGGGTGCCCAAGAGACCCAGTACTTC	CASSLAGAQETQYF
TRBV5-1	-	-	TRBJ2-7	TGCGCCAGCAGCCTTCCAGGGTACGAGCAGTACTTC	CASSLPGYEQYF
TRBV2	TRBD2	-	TRBJ2-2	TGTGCCAGCAGCCTTACTAGCGGGGGGCGCCACGGGGAGCTGTTTTTT	CASSLTSGGRHGELFF
TRBV20-1	-	-	TRBJ1-1	TGCAGTTCCTCGGGAGGGGCCGGGGCTTTCTTT	CSSSGGAGAFF
TRBV5-1	-	-	TRBJ2-6	TGCGCCAGCGAGACGGGATCTGGGGCCAACGTCCTGACTTTC	CASETGSGANVLTF
TRBV2	-	-	TRBJ2-1	TGTGCCAGCAGTGGAAAGGAGAGCTCCTACAATGAGCAGTTCTTC	CASSGKESSYNEQFF
TRBV5-4	TRBD2	-	TRBJ2-3	TGTGCCAGCAGGCTGGGACTAGCGGGAGCGCCCGGCACAGATACGCAGTATTTT	CASRLGLAGAPGTDTQYF
TRBV6-7	-	-	TRBJ1-1	TGTGCCAGCAGGCCAGGGATACAAAACACTGAAGCTTTCTTT	CASRPGIQNTEAFF
TRBV29-1	TRBD2	-	TRBJ2-3	TGCAGCACCTTAGCGGGGCCGAGCACAGATACGCAGTATTTT	CSTLAGPSTDTQYF
TRBV6-5	-	-	TRBJ1-5	TGTGCCAGCAGGAGGGATGACAATCAGCCCCAGCATTTT	CASRRDDNQPQHF
TRBV5-1	TRBD1	once	TRBJ1-1	TGCGCCAGCAGCTTGGGACCACAGGGGGCAATTGGGGACACTGAAGCTTTCTTT	CASSLGPQGAIGDTEAFF
TRBV19	-	-	TRBJ1-1	TGTGCCAGTAGTGGCCCGCCTACAGGGTATTTTCTCGAAGCTTTCTTT	CASSGPPTGYFLEAFF
TRBV5-4	TRBD1	-	TRBJ1-1	TGTGCCAGCAGCTTATCTAGGGGGCTCTCCACTGAAGCTTTCTTT	CASSLSRGLSTEAFF
TRBV4-3	TRBD1	-	TRBJ1-2	TGCGCCAGCAGCCAAGAAGCCGGGACAGGCATACTATATGGCTACACCTTC	CASSQEAGTGILYGYTF
TRBV7-7	TRBD1	-	TRBJ2-7	TGTGCCAGCAGCTTGGACAGGGGAAGGGCCTACGAGCAGTACTTC	CASSLDRGRAYEQYF
TRBV6-6	-	-	TRBJ1-1	TGTGCCAGCAGTTACGGGGGGAGTGAGGCGGCTTTCTTT	CASSYGGSEAAFF
TRBV30	TRBD1	-	TRBJ2-1	TGTGCCTGGAGTGTAGGGACAGGGCGGGTCAATGAGCAGTTCTTC	CAWSVGTGRVNEQFF